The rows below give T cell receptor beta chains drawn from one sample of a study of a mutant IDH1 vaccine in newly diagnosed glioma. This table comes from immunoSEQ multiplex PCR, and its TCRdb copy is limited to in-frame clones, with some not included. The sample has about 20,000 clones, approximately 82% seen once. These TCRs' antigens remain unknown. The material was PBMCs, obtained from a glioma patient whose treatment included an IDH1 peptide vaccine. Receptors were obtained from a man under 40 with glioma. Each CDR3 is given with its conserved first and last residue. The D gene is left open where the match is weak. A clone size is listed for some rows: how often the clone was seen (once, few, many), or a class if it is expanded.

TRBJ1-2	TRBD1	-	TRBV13	CASSSFRDRDFGYTF	TGTGCCAGCAGCTCTTTCCGGGACAGGGACTTTGGCTACACCTTC
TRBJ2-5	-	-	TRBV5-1	CASSTRTQSGETQYF	TGCGCCAGCAGCACTCGGACACAAAGCGGGGAGACCCAGTACTTC
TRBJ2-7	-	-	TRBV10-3	CAISETWYEQYF	TGTGCCATCAGTGAGACGTGGTACGAGCAGTACTTC
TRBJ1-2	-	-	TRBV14	CASSLTGNYGYTF	TGTGCCAGCAGCTTAACAGGGAACTATGGCTACACCTTC
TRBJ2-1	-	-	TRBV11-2	CASSLAGQSYNEQFF	TGTGCCAGCAGCTTGGCAGGCCAGTCCTACAATGAGCAGTTCTTC
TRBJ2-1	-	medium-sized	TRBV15	CATSRDSIGEQFF	TGTGCCACCAGCAGAGATAGCATAGGTGAGCAGTTCTTC
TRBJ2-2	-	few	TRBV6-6	CASSFSNGELFF	TGTGCCAGCAGTTTCAGTAACGGGGAGCTGTTTTTT
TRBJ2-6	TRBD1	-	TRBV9	CASSVAGGAPGANVLTF	TGTGCCAGCAGCGTAGCAGGGGGCGCCCCTGGGGCCAACGTCCTGACTTTC
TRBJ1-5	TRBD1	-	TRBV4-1	CASSEGQPYQPQHF	TGCGCCAGCAGCGAGGGACAGCCCTATCAGCCCCAGCATTTT
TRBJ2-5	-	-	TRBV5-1	CASSVRVGRETQYF	TGCGCCAGCAGCGTCAGGGTAGGGAGGGAGACCCAGTACTTC
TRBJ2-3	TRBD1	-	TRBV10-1	CASSVFPRGRGDTQYF	TGCGCCAGCAGTGTTTTCCCCAGGGGGCGCGGAGATACGCAGTATTTT
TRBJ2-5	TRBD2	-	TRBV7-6	CASSSGTSGRGTQYF	TGTGCCAGCAGCTCGGGGACTAGCGGGAGGGGGACCCAGTACTTC
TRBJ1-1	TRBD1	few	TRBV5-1	CASSGGQGFGTEAFF	TGCGCCAGCAGCGGGGGACAGGGGTTTGGGACTGAAGCTTTCTTT
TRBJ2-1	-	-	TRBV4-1	CASSQVRLANNEQFF	TGCGCCAGCAGCCAAGTGAGATTAGCGAATAATGAGCAGTTCTTC
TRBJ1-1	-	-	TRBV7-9	CASSSTKREVNTEAFF	TGTGCCAGCAGCTCCACTAAACGGGAGGTGAACACTGAAGCTTTCTTT
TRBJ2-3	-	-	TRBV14	CASSRRQRGATDTQYF	TGTGCCAGCAGCCGTCGCCAAAGGGGGGCTACAGATACGCAGTATTTT
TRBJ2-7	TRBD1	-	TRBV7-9	CASSRGQNYEQYF	TGTGCCAGCAGCCGGGGACAGAACTACGAGCAGTACTTC
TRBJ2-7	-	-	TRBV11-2	CASSLAGGAYEQYF	TGTGCCAGCAGCTTAGCAGGGGGGGCCTACGAGCAGTACTTC
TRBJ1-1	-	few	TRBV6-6	CASSTGQVAREAFF	TGTGCCAGCAGTACCGGACAAGTGGCTCGGGAAGCTTTCTTT
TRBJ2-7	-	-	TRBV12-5	CASGLSPGIPPVEQYF	TGTGCTAGTGGTTTGTCCCCCGGGATTCCTCCTGTCGAGCAGTACTTC
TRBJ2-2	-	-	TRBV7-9	CASNRFQGIFAEPTGELFF	TGTGCCAGCAACCGATTCCAGGGTATTTTTGCAGAGCCCACCGGGGAGCTGTTTTTT
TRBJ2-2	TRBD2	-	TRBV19	CASNKQRWSGSGTGELFF	TGTGCCAGTAACAAACAGCGATGGAGCGGGAGCGGTACCGGGGAGCTGTTTTTT
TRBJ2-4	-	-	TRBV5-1	CASSLAPTRIQYF	TGCGCCAGCAGCTTGGCTCCGACCCGCATTCAGTACTTC
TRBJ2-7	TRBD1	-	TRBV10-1	CASSEPRDRGEQYF	TGCGCCAGCAGTGAGCCCCGGGACAGGGGTGAGCAGTACTTC
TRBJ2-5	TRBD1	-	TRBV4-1	CASSQDGTGNQETQYF	TGCGCCAGCAGCCAAGACGGGACAGGGAACCAAGAGACCCAGTACTTC
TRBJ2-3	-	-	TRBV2	CASSVIRAEDTQYF	TGTGCCAGCAGTGTGATCAGGGCAGAAGATACGCAGTATTTT
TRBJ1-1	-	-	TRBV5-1	CASSPGGFEYTEAFF	TGCGCCAGCAGCCCGGGGGGCTTCGAGTACACTGAAGCTTTCTTT
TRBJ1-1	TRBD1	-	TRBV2	CASSSPTGADTEAFF	TGTGCCAGCAGCTCCCCTACAGGGGCGGACACTGAAGCTTTCTTT
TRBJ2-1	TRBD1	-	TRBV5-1	CASSPGTGGPYNEQFF	TGCGCCAGCAGCCCCGGGACAGGGGGGCCCTACAATGAGCAGTTCTTC
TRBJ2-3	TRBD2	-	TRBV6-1	CASSVGTSFADTQYF	TGTGCCAGCAGTGTCGGGACTAGCTTTGCAGATACGCAGTATTTT
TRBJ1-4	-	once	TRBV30	CAWAKDSNEKLFF	TGTGCCTGGGCCAAGGACAGTAATGAAAAACTGTTTTTT
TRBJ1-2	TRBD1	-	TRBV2	CASSLSGQGFNGYTF	TGTGCCAGCAGTCTATCCGGACAGGGGTTCAACGGCTACACCTTC
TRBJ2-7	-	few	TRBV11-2	CASSLPTIEQYF	TGTGCCAGCAGCTTACCGACTATCGAGCAGTACTTC
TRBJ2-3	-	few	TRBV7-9	CASSLALADTQYF	TGTGCCAGCAGCTTAGCGCTGGCAGATACGCAGTATTTT
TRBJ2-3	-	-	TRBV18	CASSSVADTQYF	TGTGCCAGCTCATCCGTCGCTGATACGCAGTATTTT
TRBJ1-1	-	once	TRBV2	CASSEAWQGRGRNTEAFF	TGTGCCAGCAGTGAAGCTTGGCAGGGTAGAGGGAGGAACACTGAAGCTTTCTTT
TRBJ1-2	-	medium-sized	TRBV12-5	CASGFGPGTENYGYTF	TGTGCTAGTGGTTTTGGGCCCGGGACTGAAAACTATGGCTACACCTTC
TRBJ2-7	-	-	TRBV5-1	CASSLAGPRGSYEQYF	TGCGCCAGCAGCTTGGCTGGCCCTCGGGGCTCCTACGAGCAGTACTTC
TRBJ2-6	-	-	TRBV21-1	CASSKGTPSGANVLTF	TGTGCCAGCAGCAAAGGTACTCCGTCGGGGGCCAACGTCCTGACTTTC
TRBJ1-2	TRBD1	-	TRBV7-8	CASSLDRGYNNGYTF	TGTGCCAGCAGCTTAGACAGGGGCTACAACAATGGCTACACCTTC
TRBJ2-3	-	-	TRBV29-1	CSAARGRTDTQYF	TGCAGCGCCGCACGGGGGAGGACTGATACGCAGTATTTT
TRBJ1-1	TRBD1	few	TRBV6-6	CASSPTGGATEAFF	TGTGCCAGCAGCCCGACAGGGGGAGCCACTGAAGCTTTCTTT